These 23 T cell receptor beta chains were all obtained from the same sample, sequenced in a study of shared clonotypes between healthy human individuals. The assay was immunoSEQ multiplex PCR, and TCRdb's table has in-frame clones only and misses some. The table has some 500,000 clones, 95% to 96% seen once. The sequenced sample consisted of naive CD4+ T cells sorted from blood. Noted subset: CD45RA+ positively selected. The receptor set was obtained from a woman aged 25-40 years in good health.

The chain has TRBV2 and TRBJ2-1; perhaps TRBD2 as D (5 bases). Trimming stripped 6 bases from V and 4 bases from J, with 13 bases between. This CDR3 has 14 residues. The germline V gene has CDR1 SNHLY and CDR2 FYNNEI. The chain's CDR3 is CASRLAGPYNEQFF. The CDR3, as DNA: TGTGCCAGCAGACTTGCGGGCCCATACAATGAGCAGTTCTTC.

The chain has TRBV28 and TRBJ1-1; 7 nucleotides match TRBD1. There are 13 residues in the CDR3. The J segment lost 8 bases and the V segment lost 2 bases, leaving 5 bases of the junction unmatched. Germline V gene sequence: CDR1 MDHEN, CDR2 SYDVKM. As DNA, the CDR3 is TGTGCCAGCAGTTTAGAGGGGGCGCGAGAAGCTTTCTTT. The encoded protein is CASSLEGAREAFF.

The chain uses TRBV9 and TRBJ2-3, with D unclear. Germline-derived CDR1 and CDR2 are SGDLS and YYNGEE. V lost 4 bases and J lost 5, with 17 bases in between. The CDR3 sequence is 15 residues long. DNA of the CDR3: TGTGCCAGCAGCCTTCAACCCGACCCTCAAGATACGCAGTATTTT. Translating gives CASSLQPDPQDTQYF.

The V gene is TRBV29-1, the J gene TRBJ1-1; D is unresolved. CDR1 is SQVTM and CDR2 is ANQGSEA in the germline V gene. The CDR3 is made up of 12 amino acids. Deletions cut 2 bases from V and 10 bases from J, with 14 bases between. The CDR3 region has the DNA TGCAGCGTTGAACGCTGGGGAAGAGGAGCTTTCTTT. The encoded protein is CSVERWGRGAFF.

The chain links TRBV2 to TRBJ1-2; D gene uncertain. Trimming cost V 6 bases and J 0 bases, with 11 bases left between them. The CDR3 runs to 14 residues. Germline V gives CDR1 SNHLY, CDR2 FYNNEI. CDR3 in amino acids: CASRLESANYGYTF. The CDR3 bases are TGTGCCAGCAGGCTAGAATCAGCTAACTATGGCTACACCTTC. Full variable domain (missing parts from reference TRBV2 and TRBJ1-2): EPEVTQTPSHQVTQMGQEVILRCVPISNHLYFYWYRQILGQKVEFLVSFYNNEISEKSEIFDDQFSVERPDGSNFTLKIRSTKLEDSAMYFCASRLESANYGYTFGSGTRLTVV.

This clone is a singleton in its sample. V gene TRBV29-1 combines with J gene TRBJ2-7, with 11 bases lining up with TRBD2. Trimming at V came to 6 bases and at J to 2 bases, leaving 6 bases not matched to a gene. Germline V gene data show CDR1 as SQVTM and CDR2 as ANQGSEA. The CDR3 is made up of 14 amino acids. The CDR3: CSVHGTSGPYEQYF. DNA for the CDR3: TGCAGCGTCCACGGGACTAGCGGCCCCTACGAGCAGTACTTC.

This chain links TRBV28 with TRBJ1-1; 9 bases fit TRBD1. With V trimmed by 5 bases and J by 10 bases, 8 bases remained unmatched. Germline-derived CDR1 and CDR2 are MDHEN and SYDVKM. The CDR3 has 13 amino acids. DNA of the CDR3: TGTGCCAGCAGTCAAATAGGACAGGGGATAGCTTTCTTT. It encodes CASSQIGQGIAFF.

CDR3 sequence reads: CAWSWDRSGNTIYF. In nucleotides, the CDR3 is TGTGCCTGGAGTTGGGACCGCTCTGGAAACACCATATATTTT. The chain employs TRBV30 and TRBJ1-3; perhaps TRBD1 as D (5 bases). The V and J ends lost 2 bases and 0 bases respectively, with 8 bases between them. The CDR3 length is 14 residues. CDR1 GTSNPN and CDR2 SVGIG come from the germline V gene (reference sequence).

The chain is built from TRBV4-1 and TRBJ2-1; 9 nucleotides agree with TRBD1. CDR1 MGHRA and CDR2 YSYEKL come from the germline V gene. The CDR3 has 21 amino acids. V shed 0 bases, J shed 0 bases, and the junction held 15 bases outside the gene matches. The CDR3 spells CASSQELWDRENLSSYNEQFF. The CDR3 nucleotides are TGCGCCAGCAGCCAAGAATTGTGGGACAGGGAGAATTTGAGCTCCTACAATGAGCAGTTCTTC.

V usage is TRBV28 and J usage is TRBJ2-7, with D possibly TRBD1 on 5 matching bases. Trimming left V 8 bases short and J 3 bases short, with 11 bases between. The CDR3 consists of 12 residues. CDR1 is MDHEN and CDR2 is SYDVKM in the germline V gene. The CDR3 DNA is TGTGCCAGCGGCGGTCAGGGCTACGAGCAGTACTTC. It specifies CASGGQGYEQYF.

The rearrangement uses TRBV28 and TRBJ1-4; D unclear. Trimming cost V 3 bases and J 3 bases, with 11 bases left between them. This CDR3 is 15 amino acids long. The V gene's germline CDR1 is MDHEN and CDR2 SYDVKM. CDR3 protein: CASSFSQIANEKLFF. The CDR3 coding sequence is TGTGCCAGCAGTTTTAGTCAGATAGCTAATGAAAAACTGTTTTTT.

The chain has TRBV4-2 and TRBJ2-5, with TRBD2 identical over 10 bases. The CDR3 spans 16 residues. Trimming removed 1 base from V and 5 bases from J; junction bases left unmatched: 7. Germline values: CDR1 LGHNA, CDR2 YNFKEQ. The CDR3 here is CASSQAKLAGMETQYF. CDR3 nucleotides: TGTGCCAGCAGCCAAGCCAAACTAGCGGGAATGGAGACCCAGTACTTC.

V usage is TRBV10-3 and J usage is TRBJ2-3; the D gene is possibly TRBD2 (5 bases). CDR3 size: 15 residues. Trimming removed 6 bases at V and 1 base at J, with 14 bases between. Germline V gene lookup returns CDR1 ENHRY and CDR2 SYGVKD. This CDR3 reads CAISPVVSGTDTQYF. The CDR3 nucleotides read TGTGCCATCAGCCCCGTGGTTAGCGGCACAGATACGCAGTATTTT.

This chain uses TRBV19 with TRBJ2-1; D could derive from TRBD1 or TRBD2 (5 bases each). In germline, CDR1 is LNHDA, CDR2 SQIVND (reference sequence). This CDR3 has 13 amino acids. V lost 6 bases to trimming and J lost 4 bases, with 10 bases between them. This CDR3 is CASRGTPYNEQFF. In DNA form, the CDR3 reads TGTGCCAGTAGAGGGACGCCTTACAATGAGCAGTTCTTC.

As concerns this clone: Other DNA sequences in the same sample also yield this CDR3. The CDR3 DNA reads TGTGCCAGCAGTTCCGACAGGGGAAGCAATCAGCCCCAGCATTTT. It translates to CASSSDRGSNQPQHF. The chain combines TRBV6-5 with TRBJ1-5, with 8 bases fitting TRBD1. Unmatched junction bases numbered 3, after V lost 4 bases and J lost 1 base. The CDR3 covers 15 residues. CDR1 is MNHEY and CDR2 is SVGAGI in the germline V gene.

The chain recombines TRBV10-1 with TRBJ2-3, with D possibly being TRBD1 or TRBD2 (5 bases each). CDR3 size: 14 residues. Germline V gene sequence: CDR1 WNHNN, CDR2 SYGVQD (reference sequence). Trimming shortened V by 6 bases and J by 2 bases, and 12 bases separated the two germline ends. The CDR3 DNA reads TGCGCCAGCAGCCGGGACCCGAACACAGATACGCAGTATTTT. This gives the protein CASSRDPNTDTQYF.

This rearrangement joins TRBV21-1 to TRBJ2-1; the tabulated D call, TRBD2, remains unverified against the DNA. TRBV21-1 has pseudogene status. This CDR3 is 19 amino acids long. The CDR3 DNA follows: TGTGCCAGCAGCAAAGCGGGGACTAGCGGGGAGTTAGGGACCAATGAGCAGTTCTTC. Translated, it gives CASSKAGTSGELGTNEQFF.

This sequence joins TRBV18 and TRBJ2-1, with a weak D call TRBD1 (5 bases). Germline V lookup: CDR1 KGHSH, CDR2 LQKENI. V was shortened by 4 bases and J by 9 bases, with 19 bases between the two germline ends. The CDR3 spans 15 residues. CDR3 in DNA: TGTGCCAGCTCACTCGGAGATAGGACACGCGGTGAGCAGTTCTTC. Its protein product is CASSLGDRTRGEQFF.

This sequence joins TRBV19 and TRBJ2-3; D is undetermined. The CDR3 runs to 14 residues. Germline CDR1 is LNHDA and CDR2 is SQIVND (reference sequence). The V end was cut by 5 bases, the J end by 4 bases, with 13 bases between. For the CDR3, the DNA is TGTGCCAGTAGTTGGGGTTTAGCTTCAGATACGCAGTATTTT. This translates into CASSWGLASDTQYF. Using reference TRBV19 and TRBJ2-3 for the parts outside the CDR3, the full variable domain is DGGITQSPKYLFRKEGQNVTLSCEQNLNHDAMYWYRQDPGQGLRLIYYSQIVNDFQKGDIAEGYSVSREKKESFPLTVTSAQKNPTAFYLCASSWGLASDTQYFGPGTRLTVL.

This rearrangement joins TRBV18 to TRBJ2-1; D unclear. V gave up 3 bases and J gave up 10 bases, with 13 bases separating them. The CDR3 runs to 13 residues. The V gene's germline CDR1 is KGHSH and CDR2 LQKENI. The chain's CDR3 is CASSPPRVGEQFF. Written as DNA, the CDR3 is TGTGCCAGCTCACCCCCTAGAGTTGGAGAGCAGTTCTTC.

The chain carries TRBV27 and TRBJ2-5, with 8 bases matching TRBD2. Gene TRBJ2-7 matches the end of the DNA better, so the J call may be wrong. Germline CDR1 reads MNHEY; CDR2 reads SMNVEV (reference sequence). The CDR3 spans 15 residues. CDR3 sequence: CASRPRGGLLYEQYF. CDR3 bases: TGTGCCAGCAGGCCTCGGGGGGGGCTTCTCTACGAGCAGTACTTC.

V gene TRBV28 combines with J gene TRBJ1-6; 8 bases map to TRBD1. Germline V gene lookup returns CDR1 MDHEN and CDR2 SYDVKM. J was trimmed by 10 bases and V by 5 bases; bases with no gene match: 10. This CDR3 comprises 15 residues. CDR3 protein: CASSPQGARRSPLHF. DNA of the CDR3: TGTGCCAGCAGTCCCCAGGGGGCCCGGCGATCACCCCTCCACTTT.

The gene calls are TRBV2 and TRBJ1-5, with D perhaps matching TRBD1 (5 bases). The CDR3 sequence is 14 residues long. Per the germline V gene, CDR1 is SNHLY and CDR2 is FYNNEI. Deletions cut 5 bases from V and 6 bases from J, with 14 bases between. The CDR3 coding sequence is TGTGCCAGCAGTACCCCGGGACGTAGTCAGCCCCAGCATTTT. Translated: CASSTPGRSQPQHF.